This T cell receptor (beta chain) comes out of a study of blood T cell repertoires in COVID-19. The overall study: Samples of COVID-19 (acute and convalescent) were obtained from the United States, Italy and Spain.

Assay: immunoSEQ multiplex PCR; the TCRdb copy retains only in-frame clones and omits some. The sample has about 500,000 clones, roughly 87% seen once; the top ten hold around 0.7%. This CDR3 is built from 15 residues. V lost 6 bases, J lost 3 bases, and 6 bases stayed unmatched. Germline V gene sequence: CDR1 MNHNS, CDR2 SASEGT. Participants had their cohort set by participant-reported clinical history. This receptor was identified in a woman younger than 30 who had recovered from COVID-19. The chain links TRBV6-1 to TRBJ1-3; 9 bases agree with TRBD1. The sequenced material came from PBMCs or T cells enriched from blood (not recorded which). The CDR3 DNA reads TGTGCCAGCAGCCACACAGGGGGCATTGGAAACACCATATATTTT. It encodes CASSHTGGIGNTIYF.